One and the same sample provided the 22 T cell receptor beta chains below, sequenced in a study of shared clonotypes between healthy human individuals (dated by TCRdb to about 2020). The method behind the library was the immunoSEQ multiplex PCR assay. Drawn from immuneACCESS, this table holds only the in-frame rearrangements with V and J called that TCRdb kept. Clones are partly lost; checked studies trace under half to an unresolved V gene and leave the rest unexplained. Here the sample has approximately 590,000 clones; about 95% occur a single time. The leading ten clones occupy less than 0.13% of the sample. CD8 naive samples were obtained by positive selection for CCR7 among CD45RO-negative cells, yielding a CD45RA+CCR7+ population from which TemRA cells were excluded. The sample taken for sequencing was naive CD8+ T cells sorted from blood. The cell subset or site label on this specimen signifies: CD45RA+CCR7+. These receptors were taken from a woman aged 25-40 years in good health.

The CDR3, as DNA: TGTGCCAGCAGCTTGACAGGGGCCCTAGAGACCCAGTACTTC. This codes for CASSLTGALETQYF. The V and J genes are TRBV2 and TRBJ2-5; TRBD1 matches at 8 bases. V lost 6 bases to trimming and J lost 4 bases; unmatched junction nucleotides: 7. CDR1 and CDR2 from the germline V gene are SNHLY and FYNNEI. CDR3 length equals 14 residues.

J is TRBJ2-1 and V is TRBV30, with 9 bases that match TRBD2. The V and J ends lost 2 bases and 6 bases, in that order; junction bases with no gene match: 8. Germline loops: CDR1 GTSNPN, CDR2 SVGIG (reference sequence). This CDR3 is 15 amino acids long. The DNA of the CDR3 is TGTGCCTGGAGTCCGACTAGCGGAGCCTTCAATGAGCAGTTCTTC. It is translated as CAWSPTSGAFNEQFF.

The rearrangement links TRBV29-1 to TRBJ1-2; tentatively, D is TRBD1 (5 bases). Germline V gene sequence: CDR1 SQVTM, CDR2 ANQGSEA. The V and J ends lost 7 bases and 3 bases respectively, with 15 bases between them. The CDR3 extends over 13 amino acids. The CDR3 loop is CSAAGAGDYGYTF. The CDR3 nucleotides read TGCAGCGCTGCCGGGGCGGGCGACTATGGCTACACCTTC. Complete variable domain (other parts from reference TRBV29-1 and TRBJ1-2): SAVISQKPSRDICQRGTSLTIQCQVDSQVTMMFWYRQQPGQSLTLIATANQGSEATYESGFVIDKFPISRPNLTFSTLTVSNMSPEDSSIYLCSAAGAGDYGYTFGSGTRLTVV.

This chain uses TRBV13 with TRBJ1-1; no reliable D call. This CDR3 region has 13 residues. Per germline, CDR1 PRHDT and CDR2 FYEKMQ (reference sequence). V shed 5 bases and J shed 11 bases, with 18 bases lying between them. CDR3 sequence: CASSGREGTGAFF. CDR3 coding DNA: TGTGCCAGCAGCGGTAGGGAGGGTACTGGGGCTTTCTTT.

The chain is built from TRBV7-9 and TRBJ2-1; 7 bases fit TRBD2. This CDR3 has 12 residues. CDR1 and CDR2 (germline): SEHNR, FQNEAQ (reference sequence). V dropped 4 bases and J dropped 7; count of bases not matched to a gene: 1. CDR3 coding DNA: TGTGCCAGCAGCTGGGGACTAAATGAGCAGTTCTTC. As protein: CASSWGLNEQFF.

The V and J genes are TRBV7-9 and TRBJ1-5; D is ambiguous. Trimming removed 3 bases at V and 6 bases at J, with 6 bases between. Germline V lookup: CDR1 SEHNR, CDR2 FQNEAQ (reference sequence). The CDR3 runs to 12 residues. In DNA, the CDR3 is TGTGCCAGCAGCTTTGTTAGTCAGCCCCAGCATTTT. The encoded protein is CASSFVSQPQHF.

The chain carries TRBV30 and TRBJ2-5, with 8 nucleotides matching TRBD1. V was clipped by 0 bases and J by 9 bases; unmatched bases: 6. This CDR3 comprises 13 residues. Per germline, CDR1 GTSNPN and CDR2 SVGIG (reference sequence). The CDR3 reads CAWSVRGPEAQYF. For the CDR3, the DNA is TGTGCCTGGAGTGTCAGGGGGCCCGAGGCCCAGTACTTC.

V is TRBV18 and J is TRBJ1-1; possibly TRBD1 for D (5 bases). The CDR3 loop spans 14 amino acids. Germline V lookup: CDR1 KGHSH, CDR2 LQKENI. Between the trimmed V and J ends, which lost 2 bases and 6 bases, there was a span of 13 bases. The CDR3 bases are TGTGCCAGCTCACCAGACGGGACGGGCGCTGAAGCTTTCTTT. This sequence encodes CASSPDGTGAEAFF.

The chain links TRBV9 to TRBJ2-1, with a tentative D call TRBD1 (6 bases). Germline V gives CDR1 SGDLS, CDR2 YYNGEE. V was cut by 3 bases and J by 3 bases, with 10 bases left in between. CDR3 length equals 14 residues. The CDR3 region has the DNA TGTGCCAGCAGCGAAACAGGGAACTACAATGAGCAGTTCTTC. Its translation is CASSETGNYNEQFF. The whole variable domain, filled in from reference TRBV9 and TRBJ2-1, reads DSGVTQTPKHLITATGQRVTLRCSPRSGDLSVYWYQQSLDQGLQFLIQYYNGEERAKGNILERFSAQQFPDLHSELNLSSLELGDSALYFCASSETGNYNEQFFGPGTRLTVL.

In this sample, this clone turned up once. The chain has TRBV7-6 and TRBJ2-7, with 12 bases aligning to TRBD1. The CDR3 extends over 16 amino acids. Looked up from germline, CDR1 is SGHVS and CDR2 is FNYEAQ. V was clipped by 4 bases and J by 2 bases; unmatched bases: 6. CDR3 nucleotide sequence: TGTGCCAGCAGCTCCCGGGACAGGGGGCTCCCCTACGAGCAGTACTTC. It encodes CASSSRDRGLPYEQYF.

CDR3 protein: CASRGDSANEQFF. DNA of the CDR3: TGTGCCAGCAGGGGGGACAGTGCTAATGAGCAGTTCTTC. The chain joins TRBV6-1 to TRBJ2-1; 7 bases are shared with TRBD1. This CDR3 has 13 residues. The trim removed 6 bases at V and 7 bases at J, leaving 6 bases unmatched. Per germline, CDR1 MNHNS and CDR2 SASEGT.

The genes are TRBV28 and TRBJ2-1; TRBD2 matches at 10 bases. Germline CDR1 is MDHEN and CDR2 is SYDVKM. V was clipped by 4 bases and J by 7 bases; unmatched bases: 13. This CDR3 has 17 amino acids. The CDR3 coding sequence is TGTGCCAGCAGTTCCCCCTCCGAGCGGGAGGGCCGTAATGAGCAGTTCTTC. It specifies CASSSPSEREGRNEQFF.

This clone showed up just once. This rearrangement joins TRBV2 to TRBJ2-5; D is tentatively TRBD1 or TRBD2 (6 bases each). The CDR3 covers 12 residues. The V gene lost 3 bases and the J gene lost 10 bases, with 12 bases spanning the gap. Germline-derived CDR1 and CDR2 are SNHLY and FYNNEI. Here the CDR3 reads CASSDWGRDQYF. Here the CDR3 DNA reads TGTGCCAGCAGTGATTGGGGGCGGGACCAGTACTTC.

The chain is built from TRBV27 and TRBJ2-7; the D gene is possibly TRBD1 (6 bases). The CDR3 consists of 15 residues. Germline CDR1 reads MNHEY; CDR2 reads SMNVEV (reference sequence). V lost 6 bases, J lost 0 bases, and 15 bases lay in between. Here the CDR3 reads CASSSRTRGSYEQYF. In DNA form, the CDR3 reads TGTGCCAGCAGCTCCCGAACCAGGGGCTCCTACGAGCAGTACTTC.

The chain employs TRBV27 and TRBJ1-1, with D unresolved. CDR1 is MNHEY and CDR2 is SMNVEV in the germline V gene (reference sequence). Deletions cut 6 bases from V and 4 bases from J, with 15 bases between. This CDR3 has 14 residues. CDR3 amino acids: CASRLRKISTEAFF. The CDR3 bases are TGTGCCAGCAGACTACGAAAAATAAGCACTGAAGCTTTCTTT.

The chain couples TRBV5-8 to TRBJ1-3; the D is unclear. Trimming took 0 bases from V and 2 from J, leaving 6 bases between them. The CDR3 runs to 14 residues. Germline-derived CDR1 and CDR2 are SGHTS and YDEGEE. The CDR3 spells CASSLAGTGNTIYF. CDR3 nucleotide sequence: TGTGCCAGCAGCTTGGCCGGGACTGGAAACACCATATATTTT.

The chain is built from TRBV27 and TRBJ2-3; TRBD2 might be the D (5 bases). Germline CDR1 and CDR2: MNHEY and SMNVEV (reference sequence). Trimming pared 6 bases from V and 0 bases from J, leaving 10 bases between. The CDR3 spans 14 residues. In DNA, the CDR3 is TGTGCCAGCAGCCACGGACTGAGCACAGATACGCAGTATTTT. Protein product: CASSHGLSTDTQYF.

This chain uses TRBV29-1 with TRBJ1-2, with D possibly TRBD1 on 6 matching bases. Per the germline V gene, CDR1 is SQVTM and CDR2 is ANQGSEA. The CDR3 has 12 amino acids. Trimming pared 4 bases from V and 9 bases from J, leaving 15 bases between. CDR3 protein: CSVGAGGESYTF. The CDR3 DNA is TGCAGCGTTGGGGCGGGGGGCGAGAGCTACACCTTC.

On this clone itself: The sample contains more than one DNA sequence encoding this CDR3. V and J are TRBV13 and TRBJ2-7, with D unclear. CDR1 is PRHDT and CDR2 is FYEKMQ in the germline V gene (reference sequence). The ends were cut back, 3 bases at V and 1 base at J, with 1 base in the middle. There are 11 residues in the CDR3. For the CDR3, the DNA is TGTGCCAGCAGCTTTTCCTACGAGCAGTACTTC. This sequence encodes CASSFSYEQYF. Drawing the rest from reference TRBV13 and TRBJ2-7, the complete variable domain is AAGVIQSPRHLIKEKRETATLKCYPIPRHDTVYWYQQGPGQDPQFLISFYEKMQSDKGSIPDRFSAQQFSDYHSELNMSSLELGDSALYFCASSFSYEQYFGPGTRLTVT.

The genes are TRBV7-8 and TRBJ2-7; D is possibly TRBD2 (6 bases). Germline V gene data show CDR1 as SGHVS and CDR2 as FQNEAQ. Between the trimmed V and J ends, which lost 3 bases and 0 bases, there was a span of 9 bases. The CDR3 spans 14 residues. CDR3 in amino acids: CASSFGTYSYEQYF. The CDR3 DNA reads as TGTGCCAGCAGCTTTGGGACTTACTCCTACGAGCAGTACTTC.

The chain combines TRBV19 with TRBJ2-2; no definite D call. Trimming shortened V by 4 bases and J by 9 bases, and 9 bases separated the two germline ends. Germline V gives CDR1 LNHDA, CDR2 SQIVND (reference sequence). This CDR3 comprises 12 residues. The CDR3 loop reads CASSSGSWELFF. In DNA, the CDR3 is TGTGCCAGTAGTAGTGGTAGTTGGGAGCTGTTTTTT.

This CDR3 is CASSATGLAGPEQFF. The CDR3 DNA follows: TGCGCCAGCAGCGCTACAGGGCTAGCGGGACCTGAGCAGTTCTTC. The genes are TRBV10-2 and TRBJ2-1; 9 bases agree with TRBD2. This CDR3 comprises 15 residues. CDR1 is WSHSY and CDR2 is SAAADI in the germline V gene. J lost 9 bases, V lost 6 bases, and 12 bases had no gene match.